Following are 25 T cell receptor beta chains from one sample sequenced in a study of blood T cell repertoires in COVID-19. Method: immunoSEQ multiplex PCR; TCRdb's copy keeps in-frame clones and lacks some. The table includes approximately 140,000 clones, around 87% detected once. Sequencing input: peripheral blood. These receptors all come from a man aged 65-85 years with active COVID-19.

The V call is TRBV5-1, the J call TRBJ2-1; TRBD2 aligns across 10 bases. CDR1 SGHRS and CDR2 YFSETQ come from the germline V gene. Losses at the gene ends were 0 bases for V and 8 bases for J; bases not matched to a gene: 5. The CDR3 spans 15 residues. CDR3 in amino acids: CASSLGLAGDDEQFF. DNA of the CDR3: TGCGCCAGCAGCTTGGGGCTAGCGGGGGACGATGAGCAGTTCTTC.

The chain recombines TRBV28 with TRBJ1-1, with D tentatively TRBD1 (6 bases). V lost 6 bases and J lost 1, with 15 bases in between. The CDR3 length is 15 residues. Germline assignment: CDR1 MDHEN and CDR2 SYDVKM. DNA for the CDR3: TGTGCCAGCAGAACCATAACGACAGGGAACACTGAAGCTTTCTTT. It encodes CASRTITTGNTEAFF.

The chain uses TRBV27 and TRBJ2-5; 7 bases agree with TRBD1. The CDR3 runs to 15 residues. Losses at the gene ends were 8 bases for V and 2 bases for J; bases not matched to a gene: 11. Looked up from germline, CDR1 is MNHEY and CDR2 is SMNVEV (reference sequence). The CDR3 spells CASAPWDRLQETQYF. CDR3 coding DNA: TGTGCCAGCGCACCCTGGGACAGACTACAAGAGACCCAGTACTTC.

This chain links TRBV6-1 with TRBJ1-2, with 8 bases matching TRBD1. The CDR3 sequence is 16 residues long. Germline assignment: CDR1 MNHNS and CDR2 SASEGT. Trimming cost V 3 bases and J 6 bases; bases outside gene matches: 12. This chain's CDR3 is CASSDYASGTGDGYTF. The CDR3 region has the DNA TGTGCCAGCAGTGATTACGCCTCAGGGACAGGCGATGGCTACACCTTC.

The rearrangement joins TRBV24-1 to TRBJ2-1; D is uncertain. CDR1 and CDR2 from the germline V gene are KGHDR and SFDVKD. V was trimmed by 3 bases and J by 7 bases, leaving 12 bases between them. The CDR3 totals 14 residues. CDR3 DNA: TGTGCCACCAGTGATGGCGGCAGTAAAAATGAGCAGTTCTTC. Translation gives CATSDGGSKNEQFF.

The DNA for the CDR3 is TGTGCCAGCAGCTTAGGGAGGGCCGGGGGGAACACTGAAGCTTTCTTT. Encoded protein: CASSLGRAGGNTEAFF. V and J are TRBV7-2 and TRBJ1-1, with D perhaps TRBD1 (5 bases). V lost 1 base to trimming and J lost 1 base, with 13 bases between them. In germline, CDR1 is SGHTA, CDR2 FQGNSA. The CDR3 has 16 amino acids.

This chain uses TRBV4-2 with TRBJ2-3, with D perhaps TRBD2 (7 bases). Trimming removed 4 bases at V and 4 bases at J, with 15 bases between. This CDR3 is built from 15 residues. Germline lookup yields CDR1 LGHNA and CDR2 YNFKEQ. CDR3 sequence: CASSPRTGGSDTQYF. The DNA for the CDR3 is TGTGCCAGCAGCCCGAGGACGGGGGGCTCAGATACGCAGTATTTT.

The chain couples TRBV2 to TRBJ2-5, with 7 bases matching TRBD1. Germline-derived CDR1 and CDR2 are SNHLY and FYNNEI. There are 15 residues in the CDR3. The V and J ends lost 1 base and 5 bases, in that order; junction bases with no gene match: 7. The CDR3 bases are TGTGCCAGCAGTGAAGTGAGGGGGCGCGAGGAGACCCAGTACTTC. It is translated as CASSEVRGREETQYF. Complete variable domain (other parts from reference TRBV2 and TRBJ2-5): EPEVTQTPSHQVTQMGQEVILRCVPISNHLYFYWYRQILGQKVEFLVSFYNNEISEKSEIFDDQFSVERPDGSNFTLKIRSTKLEDSAMYFCASSEVRGREETQYFGPGTRLLVL.

The chain carries TRBV20-1 and TRBJ2-3, with D hard to call. V was pared by 4 bases and J by 6 bases, with 8 bases between. The CDR3 is made up of 11 amino acids. Looked up from germline, CDR1 is DFQATT and CDR2 is SNEGSKA (reference sequence). The CDR3 region is CSAKMRDTQYF. The DNA of the CDR3 is TGCAGTGCTAAGATGAGGGATACGCAGTATTTT.

CDR3 sequence reads: CASRRLAGAKNIQYF. The CDR3, as DNA: TGTGCCAGTAGGAGACTAGCGGGAGCCAAAAACATTCAGTACTTC. The chain links TRBV6-5 to TRBJ2-4, with 10 bases matching TRBD2. The CDR3 totals 15 residues. V was pared by 9 bases and J by 0 bases, with 5 bases of the junction left unmatched. From germline, CDR1 is MNHEY and CDR2 SVGAGI.

V usage is TRBV20-1 and J usage is TRBJ2-7; perhaps TRBD1 as D (6 bases). Trimming stripped 6 bases from V and 1 base from J, with 7 bases between. The germline V gene has CDR1 DFQATT and CDR2 SNEGSKA (reference sequence). The CDR3 length is 11 residues. Here the CDR3 reads CSATGSYEQYF. CDR3 coding DNA: TGCAGTGCAACAGGGTCCTACGAGCAGTACTTC.

The chain uses TRBV11-2 and TRBJ2-2; TRBD1 matches 7 bases. This CDR3 spans 16 amino acids. Germline assignment: CDR1 SGHAT and CDR2 FQNNGV. Trimming removed 5 bases from V and 0 bases from J; junction bases left unmatched: 6. In DNA form, the CDR3 reads TGTGCCAGCAGCCCCCGGACAGGCGCGAACACCGGGGAGCTGTTTTTT. Its translation is CASSPRTGANTGELFF.

The chain carries TRBV6-5 and TRBJ2-5; 15 bases line up with TRBD2. This CDR3 region has 15 residues. V gave up 6 bases and J gave up 5 bases; unmatched junction bases: 4. CDR1 and CDR2 from the germline V gene are MNHEY and SVGAGI. The CDR3, as DNA: TGTGCCAGCAGCCTAGGGACTAGCGGGGGGGAGACCCAGTACTTC. This codes for CASSLGTSGGETQYF.

The rearrangement links TRBV24-1 to TRBJ2-2; TRBD2 might be the D (6 bases). CDR3 length: 11 amino acids. V was shortened by 9 bases and J by 6 bases, with 7 bases between the two germline ends. Germline V gene lookup returns CDR1 KGHDR and CDR2 SFDVKD. The CDR3 bases are TGTGCCACCCGGGGGTCCGGGGAGCTGTTTTTT. It codes for CATRGSGELFF.

The chain carries TRBV19 and TRBJ1-5, with 8 bases that match TRBD1. Germline V CDR1 and CDR2: LNHDA, SQIVND (reference sequence). The V and J ends lost 5 bases and 2 bases, in that order; junction bases with no gene match: 5. This CDR3 region has 15 residues. The CDR3 loop reads CASSLAGQGNQPQHF. The CDR3 coding sequence is TGTGCCAGTAGTTTGGCGGGACAGGGCAATCAGCCCCAGCATTTT.

The J gene is TRBJ1-1, the V gene TRBV27; D remains ambiguous. Germline V lookup: CDR1 MNHEY, CDR2 SMNVEV (reference sequence). V lost 7 bases and J lost 4, with 16 bases in between. The CDR3 loop spans 14 amino acids. The CDR3 DNA reads TGTGCCAGCACCTACCTCCCGGGGTTCACTGAAGCTTTCTTT. It yields the protein CASTYLPGFTEAFF.

J is TRBJ2-1 and V is TRBV7-6, with D possibly matching TRBD2 (6 bases). CDR1 and CDR2 (germline): SGHVS, FNYEAQ. V shed 4 bases and J shed 5 bases, with 18 bases lying between them. The CDR3 spans 16 residues. For the CDR3, the DNA is TGTGCCAGCAGCTCCCTCCGGGGCGGGAACCACAATGAGCAGTTCTTC. Its protein product is CASSSLRGGNHNEQFF.

The chain has TRBV20-1 and TRBJ1-2; TRBD1 is a possible D gene (6 bases). The length of the CDR3 is 15 residues. V lost 3 bases, J lost 3 bases, and 17 bases lay in between. Germline CDR1 and CDR2: DFQATT and SNEGSKA (reference sequence). DNA for the CDR3: TGCAGTGCTAGTACAGGGAACCGGATTGACTATGGCTACACCTTC. It translates to CSASTGNRIDYGYTF.

This clone has only one observation. The chain joins TRBV19 to TRBJ2-1, with 8 bases matching TRBD2. V gave up 5 bases and J gave up 2 bases; unmatched junction bases: 11. Germline CDR1 is LNHDA and CDR2 is SQIVND (reference sequence). The CDR3 is 17 amino acids. CDR3 sequence reads: CASSALGLAGPYNEQFF. Here the CDR3 DNA reads TGTGCCAGTAGTGCCTTGGGGCTAGCGGGCCCCTACAATGAGCAGTTCTTC.

This chain joins TRBV10-3 and TRBJ1-2; TRBD1 might be the D (5 bases). The germline V gene has CDR1 ENHRY and CDR2 SYGVKD. This CDR3 has 14 residues. Trimming took off 2 bases at V and 4 bases at J, with 11 bases between the two ends. The CDR3 loop is CAISEGGGTYGYTF. CDR3 in DNA: TGTGCCATCAGTGAGGGCGGGGGGACCTATGGCTACACCTTC.

This chain joins TRBV5-4 and TRBJ2-5, with 7 bases matching TRBD2. The CDR3 consists of 13 residues. V was pared by 4 bases and J by 7 bases, with 7 bases of the junction left unmatched. Germline lookup yields CDR1 SGHNT and CDR2 YYREEE (reference sequence). The CDR3 sequence is CASSTRGVGTQYF. The CDR3 DNA is TGTGCCAGCAGCACCCGGGGGGTGGGGACCCAGTACTTC.

The chain carries TRBV24-1 and TRBJ2-5; 8 bases match TRBD2. The germline CDR1 and CDR2 sequences are KGHDR and SFDVKD. The V and J ends lost 1 base and 4 bases, in that order; junction bases with no gene match: 7. CDR3 length equals 16 residues. CDR3 coding DNA: TGTGCCACCAGTGATTTCCCAGCGGGAGAGCGAGAGACCCAGTACTTC. Its translation: CATSDFPAGERETQYF.

This rearrangement joins TRBV5-6 to TRBJ1-3; 8 nucleotides align to TRBD1. CDR3 length equals 14 residues. The ends lost 4 bases at V and 4 bases at J; junction bases unmatched: 4. In germline, CDR1 is SGHDT, CDR2 YYEEEE. This chain's CDR3 is CASSRTGTGNTIYF. The CDR3 coding sequence is TGTGCCAGCAGCAGGACAGGGACGGGAAACACCATATATTTT.

The rearrangement joins TRBV9 to TRBJ2-5; 8 positions agree with TRBD2. From germline, CDR1 is SGDLS and CDR2 YYNGEE. V dropped 0 bases and J dropped 10; count of bases not matched to a gene: 14. This CDR3 has 16 amino acids. The CDR3 nucleotides are TGTGCCAGCAGCGTAGCGATTAAGGGAGCGGGAGACATCCAGTACTTC. This encodes CASSVAIKGAGDIQYF. Supplemented by reference TRBV9 and TRBJ2-5, the full variable domain reads DSGVTQTPKHLITATGQRVTLRCSPRSGDLSVYWYQQSLDQGLQFLIQYYNGEERAKGNILERFSAQQFPDLHSELNLSSLELGDSALYFCASSVAIKGAGDIQYFGPGTRLLVL.

In this sample, this clone turned up once. The chain links TRBV11-2 to TRBJ2-3; 9 positions match TRBD1. The J segment lost 3 bases and the V segment lost 4 bases, leaving 8 bases of the junction unmatched. The CDR3 consists of 16 residues. Germline loops: CDR1 SGHAT, CDR2 FQNNGV. The CDR3 spells CASSSPTGGRTDTQYF. CDR3 coding DNA: TGTGCCAGCAGCTCCCCGACAGGGGGTAGGACAGATACGCAGTATTTT.